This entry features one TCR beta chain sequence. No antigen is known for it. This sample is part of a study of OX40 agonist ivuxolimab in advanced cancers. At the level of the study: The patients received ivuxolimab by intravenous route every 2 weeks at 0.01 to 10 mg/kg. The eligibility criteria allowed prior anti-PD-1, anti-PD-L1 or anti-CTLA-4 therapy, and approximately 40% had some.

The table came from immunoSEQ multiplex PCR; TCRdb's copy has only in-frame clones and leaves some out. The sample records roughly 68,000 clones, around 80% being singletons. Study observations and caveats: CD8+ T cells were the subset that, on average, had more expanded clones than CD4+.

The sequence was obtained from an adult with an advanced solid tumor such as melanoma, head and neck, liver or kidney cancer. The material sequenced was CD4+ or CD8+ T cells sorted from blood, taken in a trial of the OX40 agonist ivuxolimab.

CDR3 protein: CASSVRGLNTGELFF. The CDR3 region has the DNA TGTGCCAGCAGTGTTAGGGGACTGAACACCGGGGAGCTGTTTTTT. V is TRBV9 and J is TRBJ2-2, with D maybe TRBD2 (6 bases). Germline-derived CDR1 and CDR2 are SGDLS and YYNGEE. V gave up 5 bases and J gave up 1 base, with 12 bases separating them. CDR3 size: 15 residues.